These T cell receptor beta chains were read from a single sample in a study of response to subunit inactivated influenza vaccine. In TCRdb, the RT-PCR reads were re-called with MiXCR into one record per CDR3 protein. The sample contains 500,000 to 700,000 distinct CDR3 sequences, under 30% of which appear only once. These same data were also listed under a study on T cells expressing NK-cell markers.

The sequencing here drew on CD4+ T cells sorted from PBMCs, taken 11 to 12 days after vaccination. The origin of the receptors is a man aged 45-65 years who received an inactivated influenza vaccine. CDR3s include the opening cysteine and the closing phenylalanine or tryptophan. A D gene is named only where the DNA matches it firmly. The size entry is marked missing in some rows and otherwise reads once, few, many or a size class.

v_call	clone_size	d_call	j_call	cdr3_aa	cdr3_nt
TRBV2	few	NA	TRBJ1-2	CASSEVRASYGYTF	TGTGCCAGCAGTGAGGTGAGAGCGAGCTATGGCTACACCTTC
TRBV24-1	NA	TRBD1	TRBJ1-1	CATSDPRDRGAFF	TGTGCCACCAGTGATCCCCGGGACAGGGGAGCTTTCTTT
TRBV27	NA	TRBD1	TRBJ1-2	CASSLKQGPNYGYTF	TGTGCCAGCAGTCTTAAACAGGGGCCGAACTATGGCTACACCTTC
TRBV27	few	NA	TRBJ2-1	CASMRIGENEQFF	TGTGCCAGCATGCGAATTGGGGAAAATGAGCAGTTCTTC
TRBV5-1	NA	NA	TRBJ1-1	CASTSGQDTEAFF	TGCGCCAGCACCTCCGGGCAGGACACTGAAGCTTTCTTT
TRBV20-1	few	NA	TRBJ2-7	CSASGEHSTSYEQYF	TGCAGTGCTAGTGGTGAACATTCAACCAGCTACGAGCAGTACTTC
TRBV3-1	few	NA	TRBJ2-5	CASSQNHRGEETQYF	TGTGCCAGCAGCCAAAATCACCGCGGGGAGGAGACCCAGTACTTC
TRBV7-8	few	NA	TRBJ2-5	CASSLGHGVKQETQYF	TGTGCCAGCAGCTTAGGTCACGGAGTAAAACAAGAGACCCAGTACTTC
TRBV27	few	NA	TRBJ1-6	CASRYSQSSYNSPLHF	TGTGCCAGCCGTTACAGCCAGAGCTCCTATAATTCACCCCTCCACTTT
TRBV27	few	TRBD1	TRBJ2-2	CASSVHRGSGELFF	TGTGCCAGCAGTGTACACAGGGGGTCGGGGGAGCTGTTTTTT
TRBV12-3/TRBV12-4	NA	NA	TRBJ2-7	CASTPGAGGFYEQYF	TGTGCCAGCACCCCGGGTGCAGGCGGATTCTACGAGCAGTACTTC
TRBV12-3/TRBV12-4	many	TRBD1	TRBJ2-1	CASSQDRGTLNEQFF	TGTGCCAGCAGCCAGGACAGGGGGACCCTCAATGAGCAGTTCTTC
TRBV19	NA	TRBD2	TRBJ2-1	CASSITSGSFSEQFF	TGTGCCAGTAGTATCACTAGCGGGAGTTTCTCTGAGCAGTTCTTC
TRBV5-1	NA	TRBD2	TRBJ2-3	CASSLNGRAADTQYF	TGCGCCAGCAGCTTGAACGGGAGGGCGGCAGATACGCAGTATTTT
TRBV5-8	few	TRBD1	TRBJ2-7	CASSFTTGVRWQYF	TGTGCCAGCAGCTTTACGACAGGGGTAAGGTGGCAGTACTTC
TRBV28	many	TRBD2	TRBJ2-3	CASGLATDTQYF	TGTGCCAGTGGACTAGCAACAGATACGCAGTATTTT
TRBV29-1	few	NA	TRBJ2-5	CSASPGPGMETQYF	TGCAGCGCATCACCCGGCCCCGGGATGGAGACCCAGTACTTC
TRBV6-1	NA	NA	TRBJ1-2	CASSVGSVDGYTF	TGTGCCAGCAGTGTAGGTTCGGTTGATGGCTACACCTTC
TRBV7-2	few	TRBD1	TRBJ2-7	CASQGAAYEQYF	TGTGCCAGCCAGGGGGCGGCCTACGAGCAGTACTTC
TRBV24-1	few	NA	TRBJ2-2	CATSAQRGTTRFGELFF	TGTGCCACCAGTGCCCAAAGAGGAACAACGCGCTTCGGGGAGCTGTTTTTT
TRBV20-1	NA	TRBD2	TRBJ2-2	CSAEMGLANTGELFF	TGCAGTGCTGAGATGGGACTAGCGAACACCGGGGAGCTGTTTTTT
TRBV7-9	many	NA	TRBJ2-5	CASSPTVAETQYF	TGTGCCAGCAGCCCAACCGTCGCAGAGACCCAGTACTTC
TRBV2	NA	TRBD1	TRBJ2-2	CASNQGAGELFF	TGTGCCAGCAACCAGGGGGCCGGGGAGCTGTTTTTT
TRBV25-1	few	TRBD1	TRBJ2-6	CASSPVPGQGSGANVLTF	TGTGCCAGCAGCCCCGTCCCGGGACAGGGTTCAGGGGCCAACGTCCTGACTTTC
TRBV5-1	NA	TRBD1	TRBJ2-5	CASSLLRQGARETQYF	TGCGCCAGCAGCCTACTTCGACAGGGGGCGAGGGAGACCCAGTACTTC
TRBV5-4	NA	TRBD2	TRBJ2-3	CASSFSGGANDTQYF	TGTGCCAGCAGCTTTAGCGGGGGGGCCAATGATACGCAGTATTTT
TRBV20-1	NA	NA	TRBJ2-7	CSASPAGSVGEQYF	TGCAGTGCTAGCCCCGCAGGGAGCGTGGGCGAGCAGTACTTC
TRBV29-1	NA	TRBD2	TRBJ2-3	CSVETNPPGLGSTDTQYF	TGCAGCGTTGAGACTAACCCTCCCGGACTAGGAAGCACAGATACGCAGTATTTT